This is a list of T cell receptor beta chains from one sample in a study of CD8 T cells in Susac syndrome. TCRdb recomputed calls from the immunoSEQ multiplex PCR reads with MiXCR, one row per CDR3 protein. The top ten hold approximately 0.073% of the sample, which has some 160,000 distinct CDR3 sequences, about 90% seen once. Specimen: CD4+ T cells from PBMCs. These receptors all stem from a human donor in good health. Both conserved end residues are part of each CDR3. Each record gives: J gene, D gene, V gene, clone size, CDR3 protein, CDR3 DNA. D genes are given only for firm matches. Clone size appears in some rows only: once, few, many, or a class for an expanded clone.

J: TRBJ2-3
D: -
V: TRBV3-1
size: once
CDR3: CASSQVAPFAPDTQYF
DNA: TGTGCCAGCAGCCAAGTAGCCCCTTTCGCCCCAGATACGCAGTATTTT

J: TRBJ2-1
D: TRBD2
V: TRBV7-9
size: -
CDR3: CASRESGGEQFF
DNA: TGTGCCAGCAGAGAGAGCGGGGGTGAGCAGTTCTTC

J: TRBJ1-1
D: -
V: TRBV19
size: -
CDR3: CASSTQGRTEAFF
DNA: TGTGCCAGTAGTACCCAGGGGAGAACTGAAGCTTTCTTT

J: TRBJ2-3
D: -
V: TRBV2
size: -
CDR3: CASRALGASTDTQYF
DNA: TGTGCCAGCAGGGCCCTGGGGGCAAGCACAGATACGCAGTATTTT

J: TRBJ2-3
D: -
V: TRBV3-1
size: -
CDR3: CASSQEGQNTQYF
DNA: TGTGCCAGCAGCCAAGAAGGCCAGAATACGCAGTATTTT

J: TRBJ2-2
D: TRBD2
V: TRBV20-1
size: -
CDR3: CSAEAGGAIGELFF
DNA: TGCAGTGCCGAAGCGGGGGGGGCAATCGGGGAGCTGTTTTTT

J: TRBJ2-3
D: -
V: TRBV24-1
size: -
CDR3: CATSDSGVDRGYRNTQYF
DNA: TGTGCCACCAGTGATTCGGGGGTTGACCGAGGGTACCGGAATACGCAGTATTTT

J: TRBJ2-1
D: TRBD1
V: TRBV5-1
size: few
CDR3: CASSLGQGSYNEQFF
DNA: TGTGCCAGCAGCTTAGGACAGGGGTCCTACAATGAGCAGTTCTTC

J: TRBJ2-3
D: TRBD2
V: TRBV20-1
size: -
CDR3: CSAKNSGGRGTDTQYF
DNA: TGCAGTGCTAAGAATAGCGGGGGGCGAGGCACAGATACGCAGTATTTT

J: TRBJ2-5
D: -
V: TRBV9
size: once
CDR3: CASSAGQWGETQYF
DNA: TGTGCCAGCAGCGCGGGACAATGGGGGGAGACCCAGTACTTC

J: TRBJ2-3
D: -
V: TRBV7-3
size: -
CDR3: CASSSRVTDTQYF
DNA: TGTGCCAGCAGCTCCAGGGTAACAGATACGCAGTATTTT

J: TRBJ1-2
D: -
V: TRBV28
size: -
CDR3: CASSLGDTPYGYTF
DNA: TGTGCCAGCAGCCTGGGGGACACCCCCTATGGCTACACCTTC

J: TRBJ2-1
D: -
V: TRBV3-1
size: -
CDR3: CASSPMPDSNEQFF
DNA: TGTGCCAGCAGCCCCATGCCCGACAGCAATGAGCAGTTCTTC

J: TRBJ1-3
D: -
V: TRBV20-1
size: -
CDR3: CSARGMGRFSGNTIYF
DNA: TGCAGTGCTAGAGGGATGGGTCGGTTCTCTGGAAACACCATATATTTT

J: TRBJ1-4
D: -
V: TRBV29-1
size: -
CDR3: CSARQAGGEKLFF
DNA: TGCAGCGCCCGACAGGCCGGAGGGGAAAAACTGTTTTTT

J: TRBJ1-1
D: -
V: TRBV30
size: -
CDR3: CAWSVLGGGKAFF
DNA: TGTGCCTGGAGTGTACTTGGGGGAGGAAAAGCTTTCTTT

J: TRBJ1-5
D: TRBD1
V: TRBV12-3/TRBV12-4
size: -
CDR3: CASSPRDRGQPQHF
DNA: TGTGCCAGCAGTCCCCGGGACAGGGGACAGCCCCAGCATTTT

J: TRBJ2-2
D: -
V: TRBV28
size: -
CDR3: CASSDYKNTGELFF
DNA: TGTGCCAGCAGTGACTACAAGAACACCGGGGAGCTGTTTTTT

J: TRBJ1-5
D: -
V: TRBV29-1
size: few
CDR3: CSVGTGNQPQHF
DNA: TGCAGCGTTGGGACGGGCAATCAGCCCCAGCATTTT

J: TRBJ1-2
D: -
V: TRBV12-3/TRBV12-4
size: once
CDR3: CASSPRWVTNYGYTF
DNA: TGTGCCAGCAGTCCCCGTTGGGTCACGAACTATGGCTACACCTTC

J: TRBJ1-5
D: TRBD1
V: TRBV30
size: -
CDR3: CAWTPGGDQPQHF
DNA: TGTGCCTGGACCCCAGGGGGGGACCAGCCCCAGCATTTT

J: TRBJ2-5
D: TRBD2
V: TRBV3-1
size: once
CDR3: CATSGSGGRETQYF
DNA: TGTGCCACCTCTGGTAGCGGGGGGCGAGAGACCCAGTACTTC

J: TRBJ2-1
D: TRBD2
V: TRBV29-1
size: -
CDR3: CSGGTSGVGEQFF
DNA: TGCAGCGGTGGGACTAGCGGTGTGGGGGAGCAGTTCTTC

J: TRBJ2-3
D: -
V: TRBV3-1
size: -
CDR3: CASSRSWGDTDTQYF
DNA: TGTGCCAGCAGCCGCTCCTGGGGGGACACAGATACGCAGTATTTT

J: TRBJ2-7
D: -
V: TRBV6-6
size: -
CDR3: CASSVQGSYEQYF
DNA: TGTGCCAGCAGCGTGCAGGGATCGTACGAGCAGTACTTC

J: TRBJ1-6
D: -
V: TRBV10-2
size: -
CDR3: CASAYDNSPLHF
DNA: TGCGCCAGCGCATATGACAATTCACCCCTCCACTTT

J: TRBJ2-5
D: -
V: TRBV30
size: -
CDR3: CAWGHYGGLETQYF
DNA: TGTGCCTGGGGTCACTATGGAGGTCTTGAGACCCAGTACTTC

J: TRBJ1-4
D: -
V: TRBV29-1
size: once
CDR3: CSAYRDPGGKLFF
DNA: TGCAGCGCCTACCGGGATCCCGGGGGAAAACTGTTTTTT

J: TRBJ1-5
D: -
V: TRBV6-2/TRBV6-3
size: -
CDR3: CASSHLVTDNQPQHF
DNA: TGTGCCAGCAGTCATCTCGTGACAGACAATCAGCCCCAGCATTTT

J: TRBJ2-3
D: TRBD1
V: TRBV25-1
size: once
CDR3: CASTGQGPDTQYF
DNA: TGTGCCAGCACGGGACAGGGCCCAGATACGCAGTATTTT

J: TRBJ2-7
D: TRBD1
V: TRBV7-2
size: -
CDR3: CASSDSTGGWYEQYF
DNA: TGTGCCAGCAGCGATTCGACAGGGGGATGGTACGAGCAGTACTTC

J: TRBJ1-3
D: -
V: TRBV18
size: -
CDR3: CASSPDSSGNTIYF
DNA: TGTGCCAGCTCACCGGACAGCTCTGGAAACACCATATATTTT

J: TRBJ1-1
D: -
V: TRBV5-1
size: -
CDR3: CASSSMDGGEAFF
DNA: TGCGCCAGCAGCTCAATGGACGGGGGGGAAGCTTTCTTT

J: TRBJ2-2
D: TRBD2
V: TRBV4-1
size: -
CDR3: CASSPPSGRPPSTGELFF
DNA: TGCGCCAGCAGCCCCCCTAGCGGGAGACCCCCGAGCACCGGGGAGCTGTTTTTT

J: TRBJ2-5
D: -
V: TRBV20-1
size: -
CDR3: CSTSGQGETQYF
DNA: TGCAGTACTAGCGGACAGGGGGAGACCCAGTACTTC

J: TRBJ1-1
D: -
V: TRBV11-2
size: -
CDR3: CASSLKAASMNTEAFF
DNA: TGTGCCAGCAGCTTAAAGGCAGCTTCTATGAACACTGAAGCTTTCTTT

J: TRBJ2-2
D: -
V: TRBV7-9
size: -
CDR3: CASSFLRGDTGELFF
DNA: TGTGCCAGCAGCTTTCTCAGGGGGGACACCGGGGAGCTGTTTTTT

J: TRBJ2-3
D: -
V: TRBV19
size: once
CDR3: CASRPRVADTQYF
DNA: TGTGCCAGTAGGCCCCGGGTCGCAGATACGCAGTATTTT

J: TRBJ1-2
D: TRBD1
V: TRBV20-1
size: -
CDR3: CSAPEDRVYGYTF
DNA: TGCAGTGCTCCGGAAGACAGGGTCTATGGCTACACCTTC

J: TRBJ1-2
D: TRBD1
V: TRBV5-1
size: -
CDR3: CASEDQGASGYTF
DNA: TGCGCCAGTGAGGACCAGGGGGCGTCGGGCTACACCTTC

J: TRBJ2-3
D: TRBD2
V: TRBV5-1
size: -
CDR3: CASSLGGSGSMGTQYF
DNA: TGCGCCAGCAGCCTCGGTGGTAGCGGGAGTATGGGTACGCAGTATTTT

J: TRBJ2-5
D: TRBD1
V: TRBV5-1
size: -
CDR3: CASSLWTGEETQYF
DNA: TGCGCCAGCAGCTTGTGGACAGGGGAAGAGACCCAGTACTTC

J: TRBJ1-1
D: -
V: TRBV18
size: -
CDR3: CASSPPNKHQMNTEAFF
DNA: TGTGCCAGCTCACCACCAAATAAGCACCAAATGAACACTGAAGCTTTCTTT

J: TRBJ2-7
D: -
V: TRBV5-6
size: -
CDR3: CASSDGRTGSYEQYF
DNA: TGTGCCAGCAGCGACGGACGGACGGGCTCCTACGAGCAGTACTTC

J: TRBJ2-1
D: TRBD2
V: TRBV7-2
size: -
CDR3: CASSLVGTSGRREQFF
DNA: TGTGCCAGCAGCTTAGTCGGGACTAGCGGGAGAAGAGAGCAGTTCTTC

J: TRBJ1-5
D: -
V: TRBV7-9
size: few
CDR3: CASSQARNQPQHF
DNA: TGTGCCAGCAGCCAAGCGCGCAATCAGCCCCAGCATTTT

J: TRBJ1-6
D: -
V: TRBV9
size: -
CDR3: CASSPRVGYNSPLHF
DNA: TGTGCCAGCAGCCCCCGGGTAGGCTATAATTCACCCCTCCACTTT